One sample yielded the 4 T cell receptor beta chains listed below, sequenced in a study of early T cells in non-severe SARS-CoV-2 infection. A single record per CDR3 protein comes from TCRdb applying MiXCR to the 5' RACE reads. The data hold around 71,000 distinct CDR3 sequences, with about 14% observed a single time. The sample in question was whole blood, obtained at baseline. Every receptor here comes from an adult who was a healthcare worker with PCR-confirmed SARS-CoV-2 infection or an uninfected control (not recorded which).

Only a few counts were recorded for this clonotype. The chain is built from TRBV3-1 and TRBJ2-1, with D perhaps TRBD1 or TRBD2 (5 bases each). From germline, CDR1 is LGHDT and CDR2 YNNKEL (reference sequence). This CDR3 has 14 residues. The V gene lost 4 bases and the J gene lost 3 bases, with 10 bases spanning the gap. The CDR3, as DNA: TGTGCCAGCAGCCCGGGGACCCTCTACAATGAGCAGTTCTTC. This gives the protein CASSPGTLYNEQFF.

This clonotype has a count of ten or more. The chain carries TRBV19 and TRBJ2-6, with a tentative D call TRBD2 (6 bases). V lost 6 bases, J lost 4 bases, and 16 bases lay in between. This CDR3 comprises 16 residues. Germline CDR1 reads LNHDA; CDR2 reads SQIVND (reference sequence). CDR3: CASREGGGRGANVLTF. The CDR3 region has the DNA TGTGCCAGTAGGGAGGGCGGAGGGAGAGGGGCCAACGTCCTGACTTTC.

This rearrangement joins TRBV11-2 to TRBJ2-1; D is possibly TRBD1 (5 bases). Deletions cut 3 bases from V and 4 bases from J, with 10 bases between. There are 14 residues in the CDR3. The germline V gene encodes CDR1 SGHAT and CDR2 FQNNGV. CDR3 sequence (DNA): TGTGCCAGCAGCTTCAGGACAACTTACAATGAGCAGTTCTTC. This translates into CASSFRTTYNEQFF.

The sample holds a few counts of this clonotype. The chain recombines TRBV20-1 with TRBJ2-3, with 7 bases that match TRBD1. V dropped 1 base and J dropped 2; count of bases not matched to a gene: 3. CDR3 length: 14 amino acids. Germline CDR1 DFQATT, CDR2 SNEGSKA (reference sequence). CDR3 bases: TGCAGTGCTAGAGGGACAGGAGCCACAGATACGCAGTATTTT. It codes for CSARGTGATDTQYF.